These 15 T cell receptor beta chains were all obtained from the same sample, sequenced in a study of blood T cells in healthy people across ages (dated by TCRdb to the mid-2010s). Library preparation employed 5' RACE. TCRdb lists the instrument as Illumina HiSeq 2500. A second PCR of roughly 6 to 12 cycles was run with a J-beta primer mix and a sample-barcoded 5' primer. TCRdb trimmed the raw reads at Q25, called clones with MiXCR and kept productive beta chains. When rows share a CDR3 protein, they turn into one entry using the most common DNA and genes. In all, the sample holds roughly 500,000 distinct CDR3 sequences, and less than 25% of those were seen once. 7.5% to 9% of the sample comes from the top ten. A further study also used this sample, focusing on T cells of mothers and their children.

Input material: blood. These receptors were taken from a boy aged 10-17 years in good health.

This clonotype was picked up a small number of times. The chain joins TRBV4-3 to TRBJ2-7; weak D call: TRBD2 (6 bases). Trimming took 0 bases from V and 7 from J, leaving 16 bases between them. In germline, CDR1 is LGHNA, CDR2 YSLEER. The CDR3 totals 15 residues. CDR3 region: CASSQEVVTAGEQYF. CDR3 nucleotide sequence: TGCGCCAGCAGCCAAGAAGTAGTAACGGCGGGGGAGCAGTACTTC.

The chain carries TRBV6-2 or TRBV6-3 and TRBJ2-3, with a tentative D call TRBD2 (5 bases). Trimming shortened V by 2 bases and J by 2 bases, and 11 bases separated the two germline ends. Germline V CDR1 and CDR2: MNHEY, SVGEGT. The CDR3 runs 15 residues. The chain's CDR3 is CASSYGRWYTDTQYF. CDR3 bases: TGTGCCAGCAGTTACGGGAGATGGTACACAGATACGCAGTATTTT.

The V and J genes are TRBV19 and TRBJ2-1; a weak D match, TRBD2 (6 bases). V shed 5 bases and J shed 2 bases, with 10 bases lying between them. This CDR3 comprises 14 residues. Germline values: CDR1 LNHDA, CDR2 SQIVND (reference sequence). The CDR3 protein is CASSHGGPYNEQFF. The CDR3, as DNA: TGTGCCAGTAGTCACGGGGGACCCTACAATGAGCAGTTCTTC.

This chain uses TRBV20-1 with TRBJ2-3; D is undetermined. From germline, CDR1 is DFQATT and CDR2 SNEGSKA (reference sequence). The ends were cut back, 6 bases at V and 4 bases at J, with 14 bases in the middle. The CDR3 loop spans 13 amino acids. The CDR3 nucleotides are TGCAGTGCCGACCGAGAGCTTCCAGATACGCAGTATTTT. Amino acids: CSADRELPDTQYF.

This rearrangement joins TRBV4-3 to TRBJ2-3, with 8 bases that match TRBD2. Per the germline V gene, CDR1 is LGHNA and CDR2 is YSLEER. This CDR3 has 15 amino acids. After removal of 4 bases from V and 5 bases from J, the junction contained 8 bases not matched to a gene. This CDR3 reads CASSPRLATRDTQYF. In DNA form, the CDR3 reads TGCGCCAGCAGCCCACGACTAGCGACGAGAGATACGCAGTATTTT.

V and J are TRBV7-2 and TRBJ1-5; weak D call: TRBD1 (6 bases). Germline CDR1 SGHTA, CDR2 FQGNSA. With 2 bases removed from V and 5 bases from J, the gap between germline ends came to 16 bases. The CDR3 length is 16 residues. The CDR3 coding sequence is TGTGCCAGCAGCTTAAGACGGGACATAGCTCATCAGCCCCAGCATTTT. Its translation is CASSLRRDIAHQPQHF.

The sample holds a few counts of this clonotype. V is TRBV18 and J is TRBJ2-7, with TRBD2 as a possible D gene (5 bases). This CDR3 is 14 amino acids long. The V gene lost 3 bases and the J gene lost 5 bases, with 14 bases spanning the gap. Germline V lookup: CDR1 KGHSH, CDR2 LQKENI. The chain's CDR3 is CASSPGLAGDEQYF. The CDR3 DNA reads as TGTGCCAGCTCACCGGGCCTAGCTGGGGACGAGCAGTACTTC.

This clonotype appeared once. Because the CDR3 is missing its conserved closing phenylalanine or tryptophan, this is likely a read error. The chain links TRBV29-1 to TRBJ2-7; D may be TRBD1 (5 bases). This CDR3 comprises 13 residues. V lost 4 bases to trimming and J lost 5 bases, with 15 bases between them. Germline V gene data show CDR1 as SQVTM and CDR2 as ANQGSEA. The CDR3 loop reads CSVVGPGPNEQYL. CDR3 DNA: TGCAGCGTTGTAGGTCCAGGGCCCAACGAGCAGTACCTC.

V gene TRBV20-1 combines with J gene TRBJ1-4, with no clear D. Trimming removed 3 bases from V and 5 bases from J, with 22 bases in between. This CDR3 is built from 17 residues. The germline V gene has CDR1 DFQATT and CDR2 SNEGSKA (reference sequence). CDR3 sequence: CSARGFGETHPNEKLFF. The CDR3 DNA reads as TGCAGTGCTAGGGGGTTTGGTGAAACCCATCCGAATGAAAAACTGTTTTTT.

V and J are TRBV7-9 and TRBJ2-1, with D hard to call. V was trimmed by 5 bases and J by 6 bases, leaving 5 bases between them. CDR1 and CDR2 from the germline V gene are SEHNR and FQNEAQ (reference sequence). The CDR3 sequence is 11 residues long. The CDR3 sequence is CASSKSNEQFF. DNA for the CDR3: TGTGCCAGCAGCAAAAGCAATGAGCAGTTCTTC.

The genes are TRBV6-5 and TRBJ2-1; D may be TRBD2 (5 bases). Trimming took 0 bases from V and 2 from J, leaving 14 bases between them. The CDR3 length is 17 residues. Germline V lookup: CDR1 MNHEY, CDR2 SVGAGI. The CDR3 DNA reads TGTGCCAGCAGTTACTCGAGCGCTGACTACCCCTACAATGAGCAGTTCTTC. As protein: CASSYSSADYPYNEQFF.

This rearrangement joins TRBV3-1 to TRBJ1-4; D is unclear. CDR1 LGHDT and CDR2 YNNKEL come from the germline V gene (reference sequence). Deletions cut 2 bases from V and 5 bases from J, with 12 bases between. CDR3 size: 15 residues. The CDR3 region has the DNA TGTGCCAGCAGCCAAAACGACGGAGGGAATGAAAAACTGTTTTTT. Translated, it gives CASSQNDGGNEKLFF.

The table lists this clonotype with a few counts. The gene calls are TRBV29-1 and TRBJ2-5; TRBD2 agrees at 12 bases. The DNA end favors TRBJ2-1, so the J call may be wrong. Germline V lookup: CDR1 SQVTM, CDR2 ANQGSEA. CDR3 size: 14 residues. DNA for the CDR3: TGCAGCGTTACGCGGACTAGCGGGGTGTATGAGCAGTTCTTC. It codes for CSVTRTSGVYEQFF.

The V and J genes are TRBV9 and TRBJ2-1; either TRBD1 or TRBD2 may fit D (5 bases each). This CDR3 region has 12 residues. CDR1 is SGDLS, CDR2 YYNGEE, per germline. Trimming stripped 3 bases from V and 10 bases from J, with 11 bases between. CDR3 coding DNA: TGTGCCAGCAGCGGAGAGGGACCCGAGCAGTTCTTC. It encodes CASSGEGPEQFF.

This chain connects TRBV12-3 or TRBV12-4 to TRBJ2-3; TRBD1 or TRBD2 may be the D gene (5 bases each). This CDR3 region has 18 residues. V was clipped by 4 bases and J by 2 bases, with 22 bases between them. In nucleotides, the CDR3 is TGTGCCAGCAGTTCCCCCAGGGAGAGCGGAAAATTCACAGATACGCAGTATTTT. It codes for CASSSPRESGKFTDTQYF.